Below, one TCR beta chain is given with its context. Its antigen is not identified. This sample was included in a study of regulatory T cells in long-lasting Graves disease. Study findings and constraints: Exclusively peripheral blood, rather than thyroid tissue, was studied. Among persistent patients, a larger number of public clonotypes were shared (about 2,800) than among newly diagnosed patients (roughly 910).

The length of the CDR3 is 12 residues. The V gene's germline CDR1 is LNHNV and CDR2 YYDKDF (reference sequence). V gave up 0 bases and J gave up 9 bases, with 6 bases separating them. Documented time point: newly diagnosed GD, antithyroid drugs for less than 3 months. The TCR library was made from RNA extracted from PBMCs. In building TCR beta libraries, iRepertoire HTBI primers were used together with Arm-PCR of CDR3 regions. TCRdb re-derived calls from the multiplex PCR reads in MiXCR, one entry per CDR3 protein. The sample contains 350,000 to 550,000 distinct CDR3 sequences, about 17% of which appear only once. These data were also reused for a study on T cells in Graves' hyperthyroidism and ophthalmopathy.

This sequence originates from a young woman with Graves disease. Here the sequenced sample was peripheral blood mononuclear cells (PBMCs), taken at new diagnosis, from a patient treated with antithyroid drugs. The V and J genes are TRBV15 and TRBJ2-1, with no clear D. The CDR3 sequence is CATSRDRGEQFF. CDR3 DNA sequence: TGTGCCACCAGCAGAGATCGAGGTGAGCAGTTCTTC. Combining the CDR3 with reference TRBV15 and TRBJ2-1 gives the whole variable domain DAMVIQNPRYQVTQFGKPVTLSCSQTLNHNVMYWYQQKSSQAPKLLFHYYDKDFNNEADTPDNFQSRRPNTSFCFLDIRSPGLGDTAMYLCATSRDRGEQFFGPGTRLTVL.